Listed below are T cell receptor beta chains from one sample, sequenced in a study of blood T cell repertoires in COVID-19. The table came from immunoSEQ multiplex PCR; TCRdb's copy has only in-frame clones and leaves some out. Found here are about 15,000 clones, around 94% of them singletons; the top ten hold 7.6%. Sequenced sample: peripheral blood. The receptors here all came from a human donor with active COVID-19. The donor label of this sample is uncertain. The CDR3 runs from the conserved cysteine through the conserved F or W. The D gene is left open where the match is weak. Only some rows state a clone size, as once, few, many or a class for expanded clones.

abundance	v_gene	d_gene	j_gene	CDR3nt	CDR3aa
.	TRBV3-1/TRBV3-2	TRBD2	TRBJ2-2	TGTGCCAGCAGCCAAGAGAACCCCACTAGCGGGAACACCGGGGAGCTGTTTTTT	CASSQENPTSGNTGELFF
.	TRBV5-5	.	TRBJ2-7	TGTGCCAGCAGCTTGGCCTCCCACGAGCAGTACTTC	CASSLASHEQYF
.	TRBV4-1	TRBD2	TRBJ2-5	TGCGCCAGCAGCCAAGTCGGACTAGTCGCGACCCAGTACTTC	CASSQVGLVATQYF
.	TRBV12-3/TRBV12-4	.	TRBJ1-6	TGTGCCAGCAGTTGGGGGCCCGATTCACCCCTCCACTTT	CASSWGPDSPLHF
.	TRBV6-5	.	TRBJ2-6	TGTGCCAGCTCGGGGGACTCTGGGGCCAACGTCCTGACTTTC	CASSGDSGANVLTF
.	TRBV29-1	.	TRBJ1-2	TGCAGCGTTGGGGAGGGGTCGGGGACGAACTATGGCTACACCTTC	CSVGEGSGTNYGYTF
.	TRBV6-5	TRBD1	TRBJ1-5	TGTGCCAGCACCGGGACAGGGTTTAGGAATCAGCCCCAGCATTTT	CASTGTGFRNQPQHF
.	TRBV11-2	TRBD1	TRBJ2-5	TGTGCCAGCAGCCTGGGACAGGGGAAAGAGACCCAGTACTTC	CASSLGQGKETQYF
.	TRBV6-4	TRBD1	TRBJ2-3	TGTGCCAGCAGACGGACAGGTAGCACAGATACGCAGTATTTT	CASRRTGSTDTQYF
.	TRBV19	TRBD1	TRBJ2-3	TGTGCCAGTAGTATACTCCCGGGACAGGGGGCAGATACGCAGTATTTT	CASSILPGQGADTQYF
.	TRBV7-2	TRBD2	TRBJ2-5	TGTGCCAGCAGCTTAGATCTTAGCGGGGGGCAAGAGACCCAGTACTTC	CASSLDLSGGQETQYF
.	TRBV7-9	.	TRBJ2-1	TGTGCCAGCAGCTTTAGCAATGAGCAGTTCTTC	CASSFSNEQFF
.	TRBV7-7	TRBD2	TRBJ2-5	TGTGCTAGCAGCTTCTCTAGCGGGAGTTTTGAGACCCAGTACTTC	CASSFSSGSFETQYF
.	TRBV28	TRBD2	TRBJ2-2	TGTGCCAGCAGTCCCCCAGGACTAGCGGCAACCGGGGAGCTGTTTTTT	CASSPPGLAATGELFF
few	TRBV12-5	.	TRBJ2-3	TGTGCTAGTGGTTCGTCCAGGCTCACAGATACGCAGTATTTT	CASGSSRLTDTQYF
.	TRBV6-4	TRBD2	TRBJ2-1	TGTGCCAGCAGTGAACCTAGCGGGGGGAATGAGCAGTTCTTC	CASSEPSGGNEQFF
.	TRBV28	.	TRBJ2-2	TGTGCCAGCACCTTACTATTAAAAGGAACCGGGGAGCTGTTTTTT	CASTLLLKGTGELFF
.	TRBV10-1	TRBD2	TRBJ2-1	TGCGCCAGCAGTGGGCCTCGGGGGGCCTACAATGAGCAGTTCTTC	CASSGPRGAYNEQFF
.	TRBV6-6	.	TRBJ1-2	TGTGCCAGCAGTCGCAGGGATCCTAACTATGGCTACACCTTC	CASSRRDPNYGYTF
few	TRBV5-1	.	TRBJ2-7	TGCGCCAGCAGCTTGGGACAGCACTACGAGCAGTACTTC	CASSLGQHYEQYF
.	TRBV7-8	TRBD2	TRBJ2-5	TGTGCCAGCACCCAGATAGCGGGAGCCGACGGCGAGACCCAGTACTTC	CASTQIAGADGETQYF
.	TRBV14	.	TRBJ1-3	TGTGCCAGCAGCCCGGGACTCAATAGACGTGGAAACACCATATATTTT	CASSPGLNRRGNTIYF
.	TRBV5-4	.	TRBJ1-2	TGTGCCAGCAGCGTCCGGACAGTCTATGGCTACACCTTC	CASSVRTVYGYTF
.	TRBV5-4	.	TRBJ1-5	TGTGCCAGCAGCTTGGGCCGGGATCAGCCCCAGCATTTT	CASSLGRDQPQHF
.	TRBV7-2	.	TRBJ1-2	TGTGCCAGCAGCTTAGACTCAACTAACTATGGCTACACCTTC	CASSLDSTNYGYTF
.	TRBV25-1	.	TRBJ2-7	TGTGCCAGCAGTGACCACCAAATCGGGAGCTACGAGCAGTACTTC	CASSDHQIGSYEQYF
.	TRBV7-9	.	TRBJ2-5	TGTGCCAGCAGCTTAATGACAGAACAAGAGACCCAGTACTTC	CASSLMTEQETQYF
.	TRBV7-2	TRBD2	TRBJ2-1	TGTGCCAGCAGCCAAGCTAGCGGGGGTCACTCCTACAATGAGCAGTTCTTC	CASSQASGGHSYNEQFF
.	TRBV5-1	.	TRBJ1-2	TGCGCCAGCAGCGCACTTGCCGGGGGAAACTTAGGCTACACCTTC	CASSALAGGNLGYTF
.	TRBV6-5	TRBD2	TRBJ2-7	TGTGCCAGCGGAACTAGCGGAACCTACGAGCAGTACTTC	CASGTSGTYEQYF
.	TRBV7-2	.	TRBJ2-6	TGTGCCAGCAGCGACCCCGGACAGACTGGGGCCAACGTCCTGACTTTC	CASSDPGQTGANVLTF
.	TRBV18	.	TRBJ1-4	TGTGCCAGCTCACCCGGCGGGGGGCGGCGGGAAAAACTGTTTTTT	CASSPGGGRREKLFF
.	TRBV10-3	.	TRBJ2-3	TGTGCCATCGGAGGGCGGGGGCTCGCAGATACGCAGTATTTT	CAIGGRGLADTQYF
.	TRBV11-2	TRBD2	TRBJ2-1	TGTGCCAGCAGCTCCCCCACTACAGCGGGGGCATACAATGAGCAGTTCTTC	CASSSPTTAGAYNEQFF
.	TRBV7-9	TRBD1	TRBJ1-1	TGTGCCAGCAGCCACAATACAGGGGGCAACACTGAAGCTTTCTTT	CASSHNTGGNTEAFF
.	TRBV5-1	.	TRBJ2-1	TGCGCCAGCAGCAGCAAAGGAGGGCCCGACAATGAGCAGTTCTTC	CASSSKGGPDNEQFF
.	TRBV25-1	TRBD1	TRBJ2-7	TGTGCCAGCAGTTCGACAGGGGGGTCCTACGAGCAGTACTTC	CASSSTGGSYEQYF
.	TRBV2	.	TRBJ1-4	TGTGCCAGCAGTCGGGCAGGGATCGGTCTAGGGGAAAAACTGTTTTTT	CASSRAGIGLGEKLFF
.	TRBV18	TRBD2	TRBJ2-1	TGTGCCAGCTCACCTAGCGGGAGGAACTACAATGAGCAGTTCTTC	CASSPSGRNYNEQFF
once	TRBV5-1	.	TRBJ1-2	TGCGCCAGCAGCCTCGGACAGACACGGGGCTATGGCTACACCTTC	CASSLGQTRGYGYTF